This entry features one TCR beta chain sequence. This clonotype has a handful of counts. Its specific antigen is unknown. Base qualities are not recorded, but no much larger clone differs from it by a single base. The entry originates in a study of type 1 regulatory T cells (dated by TCRdb to 2020 to 2023). Looking at the study overall: The study characterized an in vitro protocol that generated a Tr1-enriched, alloantigen-specific CD4 T cell product named T-allo10. T-allo10 was being evaluated clinically in patients with hematological malignancies who were receiving allogeneic hematopoietic stem cell transplantation.

CDR1 GTSNPN and CDR2 SVGIG are derived from the germline V gene (reference sequence). Trimming at the junction amounts to 2 bases on V and 3 bases on J, and the germline ends lie 8 bases apart. Spanning cysteine to phenylalanine, the CDR3 consists of 12 amino acids. Here the CDR3 DNA is all that survives: 36 bases in frame from base 1. TCRdb names Illumina MiSeq as the instrument used. Through fastp at Q25 and MiXCR, TCRdb rebuilt clones from the public reads, retaining in-frame beta chains. When rows share a CDR3 protein, they turn into one entry using the most common DNA and genes. Across this sample there are about 60,000 distinct CDR3 sequences, with 62% seen only once. The ten largest account for 1.5% to 2% of the sample. Beyond this particular receptor, the publication reports: Tr1 cells showed a more restricted TCR repertoire than non-Tr1 cells, which the study interpreted as alloantigen-induced clonal expansion.

The specimen was cultured non-Tr1 T cells, either the whole culture or a sorted T cell fraction (not recorded which). Interpreted using the paper, the cell subset or site label stands for: non-Tr1 population from the T-allo10 product. The receptor chain draws on TRBV30 and TRBJ2-7, with the D gene uncertain. This TCR was sampled from a human donor in good health. The DNA sequence is TGTGCCTGGAGTCAAGGGAACTACGAGCAGTACTTC. This sequence encodes CAWSQGNYEQYF.